This T cell receptor (beta chain) is drawn from a study of shared clonotypes between healthy human individuals. Findings and caveats of the study: The study found roughly 5% of naive CD4 clonotypes shared across a handful of donors.

CD45RO-negative CD8 cells positively selected for CCR7 made up the naive population, which excluded terminally differentiated effector memory CD45RA+ cells. A remark on this clone: The target antigen is unknown.

Genomic DNA per cell subset filled all wells of several immunoSEQ plates. Sequenced by immunoSEQ multiplex PCR; TCRdb stores in-frame clones only, minus some. This sample has about 1,800,000 clones, with over 85% found just once. The CDR3 runs 14 residues. CDR1 and CDR2 from the germline V gene are SGHRS and YFSETQ. V dropped 4 bases and J dropped 0 bases, with 10 bases sitting between them. Sequenced material: naive CD8+ T cells sorted from blood. The TCR was taken from a man younger than 35 in good health. The rearrangement links TRBV5-1 to TRBJ1-1, with D tentatively TRBD1 (6 bases). CDR3 bases: TGCGCCAGCAGCACCGACAGGTTGAACACTGAAGCTTTCTTT. It translates to CASSTDRLNTEAFF.